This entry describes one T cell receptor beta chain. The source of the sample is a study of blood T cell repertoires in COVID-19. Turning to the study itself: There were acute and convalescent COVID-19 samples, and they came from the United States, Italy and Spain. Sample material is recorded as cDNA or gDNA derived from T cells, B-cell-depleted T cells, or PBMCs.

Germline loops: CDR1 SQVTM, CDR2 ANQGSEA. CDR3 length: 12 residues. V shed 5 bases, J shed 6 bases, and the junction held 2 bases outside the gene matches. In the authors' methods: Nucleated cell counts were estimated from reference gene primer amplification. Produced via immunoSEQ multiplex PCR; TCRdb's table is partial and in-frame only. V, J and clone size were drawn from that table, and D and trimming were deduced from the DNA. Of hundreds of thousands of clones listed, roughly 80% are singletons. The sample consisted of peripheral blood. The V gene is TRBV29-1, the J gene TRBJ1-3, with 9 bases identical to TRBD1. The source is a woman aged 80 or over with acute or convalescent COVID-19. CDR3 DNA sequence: TGCAGCGTTACAGGGGGCGAAAACACCATATATTTT. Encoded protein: CSVTGGENTIYF.